The 28 T cell receptor beta chains listed next were all sequenced from one sample in a study of T cell responses to AZD1222 COVID-19 vaccine. The protocol was immunoSEQ multiplex PCR, while the TCRdb copy is restricted to in-frame clones and leaves out a portion. The top ten clones hold roughly 5.5% of a sample with about 88,000 clones, about 93% of them seen once. Sample: peripheral blood, taken on day 0 of MenACWY control vaccination. The receptors here all came from an adult in good health.

The chain is built from TRBV3-1 (or the pseudogene TRBV3-2) and TRBJ2-5; perhaps TRBD1 as D (5 bases). Between the trimmed V and J ends, which lost 2 bases and 4 bases, there was a span of 8 bases. The CDR3 totals 13 residues. Germline assignment: CDR1 LGHDT and CDR2 YNNKEL (reference sequence). The CDR3 here is CASSQWGRETQYF. The CDR3, as DNA: TGTGCCAGCAGCCAATGGGGCAGAGAGACCCAGTACTTC.

The chain links TRBV6-6 to TRBJ2-7; 8 bases line up with TRBD2. V dropped 8 bases and J dropped 7; count of bases not matched to a gene: 7. This CDR3 contains 12 residues. CDR1 and CDR2 (germline): MNHNY, SVGAGI (reference sequence). The chain's CDR3 is CASREGVREQYF. The CDR3, as DNA: TGTGCCAGCCGGGAGGGGGTACGGGAGCAGTACTTC.

V and J are TRBV2 and TRBJ2-1; the match to TRBD2 covers 10 bases. In germline, CDR1 is SNHLY, CDR2 FYNNEI. The junction had 7 bases not matched to a gene; V was cut back by 4 bases and J by 7 bases. This CDR3 has 15 residues. The CDR3 region is CASSASGGATNEQFF. As DNA, the CDR3 is TGTGCCAGCAGTGCAAGCGGGGGGGCCACTAATGAGCAGTTCTTC.

The chain has TRBV4-1 and TRBJ1-1, with TRBD1 identical over 8 bases. V lost 5 bases to trimming and J lost 3 bases; unmatched junction nucleotides: 5. Germline-derived CDR1 and CDR2 are MGHRA and YSYEKL. The length of the CDR3 is 14 residues. Here the CDR3 DNA reads TGCGCCAGCAGCGAGGACAGGGAGTACACTGAAGCTTTCTTT. This gives the protein CASSEDREYTEAFF.

This chain connects TRBV5-6 to TRBJ1-6, with 10 nucleotides matching TRBD1. V lost 3 bases and J lost 9; bases outside the gene matches: 3. This CDR3 comprises 14 residues. Germline V CDR1 and CDR2: SGHDT, YYEEEE. The CDR3 protein is CASSSDRGSSPLHF. CDR3 coding DNA: TGTGCCAGCAGCTCGGACAGGGGGTCTTCACCCCTCCACTTT.

This clone occurred a few times. The V gene is TRBV5-1, the J gene TRBJ2-5; D is ambiguous. Trimming took off 9 bases at V and 0 bases at J, with 12 bases between the two ends. Germline V gives CDR1 SGHRS, CDR2 YFSETQ. There are 13 residues in the CDR3. CDR3 nucleotide sequence: TGCGCCACCTCGGAGCAGGACCAAGAGACCCAGTACTTC. It yields the protein CATSEQDQETQYF. Full variable domain (rest looked up from reference TRBV5-1 and TRBJ2-5): KAGVTQTPRYLIKTRGQQVTLSCSPISGHRSVSWYQQTPGQGLQFLFEYFSETQRNKGNFPGRFSGRQFSNSRSEMNVSTLELGDSALYLCATSEQDQETQYFGPGTRLLVL.

This sequence joins TRBV7-9 and TRBJ2-5; 7 nucleotides agree with TRBD1. The germline CDR1 and CDR2 sequences are SEHNR and FQNEAQ (reference sequence). The CDR3 totals 12 residues. V dropped 6 bases and J dropped 4; count of bases not matched to a gene: 2. CDR3 sequence (DNA): TGTGCCAGCAGGTACAGGGGAGAGACCCAGTACTTC. Its translation is CASRYRGETQYF.

The CDR3 DNA sequence: TGTGCCAGCCAGGATTTAATGACCTACTCCTACGAGCAGTACTTC. Its translation: CASQDLMTYSYEQYF. The rearrangement links TRBV9 to TRBJ2-7; D is uncertain. Per germline, CDR1 SGDLS and CDR2 YYNGEE. V was cut by 7 bases and J by 0 bases, with 17 bases left in between. This CDR3 contains 15 residues.

The rearrangement joins TRBV5-1 to TRBJ1-4; the D is unclear. Trimming shortened V by 1 base and J by 0 bases, and 7 bases separated the two germline ends. This CDR3 is built from 15 residues. From germline, CDR1 is SGHRS and CDR2 YFSETQ. The CDR3 DNA is TGCGCCAGCAGCTTGCAAGATTCAACTAATGAAAAACTGTTTTTT. It is translated as CASSLQDSTNEKLFF.

The rearrangement uses TRBV19 and TRBJ2-5, with a weak D call TRBD1 (5 bases). The CDR3 runs to 14 residues. Germline V CDR1 and CDR2: LNHDA, SQIVND (reference sequence). The V gene lost 2 bases and the J gene lost 5 bases, with 12 bases spanning the gap. CDR3 DNA sequence: TGTGCCAGTAGTATAAAGGGGTTTCAGGAGACCCAGTACTTC. This codes for CASSIKGFQETQYF.

The chain combines TRBV4-2 with TRBJ1-2; TRBD1 aligns across 10 bases. CDR3 length: 16 residues. The trim removed 0 bases at V and 4 bases at J, leaving 5 bases unmatched. Per germline, CDR1 LGHNA and CDR2 YNFKEQ. The DNA of the CDR3 is TGTGCCAGCAGCCAAGAATTGGGACAGGGGTTCTATGGCTACACCTTC. This encodes CASSQELGQGFYGYTF.

V and J are TRBV28 and TRBJ2-5; no firm D call. The CDR3 spans 11 residues. With 6 bases removed from V and 5 bases from J, the gap between germline ends came to 7 bases. The germline CDR1 and CDR2 sequences are MDHEN and SYDVKM. CDR3: CASSPRETQYF. The CDR3 DNA follows: TGTGCCAGCAGCCCCCGGGAGACCCAGTACTTC.

J is TRBJ2-7 and V is TRBV14; no clear D. The CDR3 runs to 14 residues. V lost 0 bases to trimming and J lost 2 bases, with 8 bases between them. CDR1 is SGHDN and CDR2 is FVKESK in the germline V gene. CDR3 residues: CASSQELGPYEQYF. DNA of the CDR3: TGTGCCAGCAGCCAAGAGCTCGGACCCTACGAGCAGTACTTC. Full variable domain (missing parts from reference TRBV14 and TRBJ2-7): EAGVTQFPSHSVIEKGQTVTLRCDPISGHDNLYWYRRVMGKEIKFLLHFVKESKQDESGMPNNRFLAERTGGTYSTLKVQPAELEDSGVYFCASSQELGPYEQYFGPGTRLTVT.

The rearrangement joins TRBV6-6 to TRBJ1-2; D gene uncertain. CDR1 is MNHNY, CDR2 SVGAGI, per germline (reference sequence). Trimming pared 5 bases from V and 0 bases from J, leaving 13 bases between. The CDR3 is 15 residues long. Here the CDR3 DNA reads TGTGCCAGCAGTCCACGACACACAGCTAACTATGGCTACACCTTC. It is translated as CASSPRHTANYGYTF.

This clone appeared a single time. CDR3 loop: CASSQGEVRGVWGYTF. The CDR3 nucleotides are TGTGCCAGCAGCCAAGGAGAAGTAAGGGGGGTGTGGGGCTACACCTTC. The chain uses TRBV3-1 (or the pseudogene TRBV3-2) and TRBJ1-2, with D maybe TRBD1 (6 bases). Germline CDR1 and CDR2: LGHDT and YNNKEL (reference sequence). CDR3 length: 16 amino acids. V was pared by 1 base and J by 8 bases, with 20 bases between.

V gene TRBV9 combines with J gene TRBJ1-6, with a weak D call TRBD1 (5 bases). There are 18 residues in the CDR3. From germline, CDR1 is SGDLS and CDR2 YYNGEE. With 0 bases removed from V and 9 bases from J, the gap between germline ends came to 22 bases. Here the CDR3 reads CASSVEGWVTPGGSPLHF. In DNA form, the CDR3 reads TGTGCCAGCAGCGTAGAGGGGTGGGTCACCCCAGGCGGTTCACCCCTCCACTTT.

This clone came up a few times. V and J are TRBV3-1 (or the pseudogene TRBV3-2) and TRBJ1-2, with D perhaps TRBD1 (6 bases). CDR3 length equals 13 residues. Trimming took off 4 bases at V and 4 bases at J, with 10 bases between the two ends. CDR1 and CDR2 (germline): LGHDT, YNNKEL (reference sequence). CDR3: CASSLRDIYGYTF. The CDR3 DNA reads as TGTGCCAGCAGCCTCAGGGACATCTATGGCTACACCTTC.

Here the CDR3 reads CASSSPQGGSPYTF. For the CDR3, the DNA is TGTGCCAGCAGCTCACCACAGGGAGGTTCACCTTACACCTTC. The V gene is TRBV7-9, the J gene TRBJ1-2; perhaps TRBD1 as D (6 bases). Looked up from germline, CDR1 is SEHNR and CDR2 is FQNEAQ (reference sequence). The length of the CDR3 is 14 residues. Trimming removed 4 bases at V and 11 bases at J, with 20 bases between.

This chain uses TRBV7-2 with TRBJ2-7; D possibly corresponds to TRBD1 (6 bases). Trimming removed 4 bases from V and 0 bases from J, with 10 bases in between. CDR1 is SGHTA, CDR2 FQGNSA, per germline. The CDR3 sequence is 14 residues long. The CDR3, as DNA: TGTGCCAGCAGCTCCACAGGGACCTCCTACGAGCAGTACTTC. This encodes CASSSTGTSYEQYF.

CDR3 nucleotides: TGCAGTGCAAGTGGGACAGGGGGTTTGGATTACGAGCAGTACTTC. It is translated as CSASGTGGLDYEQYF. The chain uses TRBV20-1 and TRBJ2-7; 11 positions match TRBD1. CDR3 length: 15 amino acids. V lost 6 bases to trimming and J lost 4 bases; unmatched junction nucleotides: 11. Germline CDR1 reads DFQATT; CDR2 reads SNEGSKA (reference sequence).

This clone has a single count. The V and J genes are TRBV12-3 or TRBV12-4 and TRBJ2-1; perhaps D is TRBD1 or TRBD2 (5 bases each). V was trimmed by 5 bases and J by 12 bases, leaving 14 bases between them. CDR3 length equals 12 residues. CDR3: CASSGGEGRQFF. The CDR3 DNA reads TGTGCCAGCAGTGGGGGTGAGGGGCGGCAGTTCTTC.

J is TRBJ1-2 and V is TRBV10-1, with TRBD1 identical over 8 bases. Per the germline V gene, CDR1 is WNHNN and CDR2 is SYGVQD (reference sequence). The junction had 6 bases not matched to a gene; V was cut back by 4 bases and J by 8 bases. This CDR3 has 13 amino acids. The DNA of the CDR3 is TGCGCCAGCAGTGTCGACAGGGGAAAAGGCTACACCTTC. Its protein is CASSVDRGKGYTF.

The V call is TRBV28, the J call TRBJ2-2, with 7 nucleotides matching TRBD1. This CDR3 spans 17 amino acids. From germline, CDR1 is MDHEN and CDR2 SYDVKM. After removal of 8 bases from V and 7 bases from J, the junction contained 19 bases not matched to a gene. The CDR3 loop reads CASSAPGRTGGVGELFF. The DNA of the CDR3 is TGTGCCAGCTCTGCCCCCGGCCGGACAGGAGGCGTCGGGGAGCTGTTTTTT. The variable domain in full, with the rest retrieved from reference TRBV28 and TRBJ2-2, is DVKVTQSSRYLVKRTGEKVFLECVQDMDHENMFWYRQDPGLGLRLIYFSYDVKMKEKGDIPEGYSVSREKKERFSLILESASTNQTSMYLCASSAPGRTGGVGELFFGEGSRLTVL.

V is TRBV19 and J is TRBJ1-2; 7 nucleotides align to TRBD1. This CDR3 region has 14 residues. The J segment lost 8 bases and the V segment lost 1 base, leaving 7 bases of the junction unmatched. Germline V gene data show CDR1 as LNHDA and CDR2 as SQIVND (reference sequence). In DNA, the CDR3 is TGTGCCAGTAGTATAGTGGGCGGAGGGGGCGGCTACACCTTC. Amino acids: CASSIVGGGGGYTF.

The chain couples TRBV6-5 to TRBJ2-7; no clear D gene. This CDR3 has 11 amino acids. The germline gives CDR1 MNHEY, CDR2 SVGAGI. Trimming cost V 8 bases and J 4 bases, with 9 bases left between them. The CDR3 loop reads CASGASYEQYF. The CDR3 nucleotides are TGTGCCAGCGGCGCGTCGTACGAGCAGTACTTC.

This clone was seen ten or more times. The chain links TRBV7-9 to TRBJ2-3, with TRBD1 matching 7 bases. The CDR3 is 14 residues long. Trimming cost V 5 bases and J 2 bases; bases outside gene matches: 4. In germline, CDR1 is SEHNR, CDR2 FQNEAQ (reference sequence). The CDR3 region is CASSPQGTTDTQYF. CDR3 sequence (DNA): TGTGCCAGCAGCCCACAGGGGACCACAGATACGCAGTATTTT.

The chain carries TRBV27 and TRBJ2-7; D perhaps matches TRBD2 (7 bases). With 5 bases removed from V and 4 bases from J, the gap between germline ends came to 15 bases. CDR1 is MNHEY, CDR2 SMNVEV, per germline (reference sequence). The CDR3 runs 14 residues. The CDR3: CASSPGGGLYEQYF. CDR3 nucleotide sequence: TGTGCCAGCAGTCCTGGGGGGGGCTTGTACGAGCAGTACTTC.

This clone showed up just once. This chain uses TRBV5-1 with TRBJ1-5; weak D call: TRBD1 (5 bases). CDR3 length equals 14 residues. V was pared by 0 bases and J by 6 bases, with 10 bases between. Germline V gene data show CDR1 as SGHRS and CDR2 as YFSETQ. The CDR3 spells CASSLAGGSQPQHF. The CDR3 nucleotides are TGCGCCAGCAGCTTGGCCGGGGGATCTCAGCCCCAGCATTTT. The entire variable domain, with the rest obtained from reference TRBV5-1 and TRBJ1-5, is as follows: KAGVTQTPRYLIKTRGQQVTLSCSPISGHRSVSWYQQTPGQGLQFLFEYFSETQRNKGNFPGRFSGRQFSNSRSEMNVSTLELGDSALYLCASSLAGGSQPQHFGDGTRLSIL.